The sequence of this TCR beta chain was determined in a study of blood T cell repertoires in COVID-19. Study in general: Donors in the United States, Italy and Spain gave samples during acute or convalescent COVID-19. The analysed material was cDNA or gDNA that came from T cells, B-cell-depleted T cells, or PBMCs.

Trimming stripped 6 bases from V and 3 bases from J, with 8 bases between. Germline CDR1 is MNHEY and CDR2 is SVGAGI. The CDR3 has 13 amino acids. In the original analysis: Estimates of nucleated cell counts were drawn from the amplification of reference gene primers. Using immunoSEQ multiplex PCR, the repertoire was profiled, and TCRdb retains in-frame clones only, with some absent. For V, J and clone size, that table is used; D and trimming come from the DNA. This table has around 160,000 clones, roughly 79% appearing once. This TCR came from a human donor with acute or convalescent COVID-19. The donor label of this sample is uncertain. The sample comprised peripheral blood. The V gene is TRBV6-5, the J gene TRBJ2-2; D unclear. The DNA for the CDR3 is TGTGCCAGCAGCCCCCGGGACACCGGGGAGCTGTTTTTT. The encoded protein is CASSPRDTGELFF.